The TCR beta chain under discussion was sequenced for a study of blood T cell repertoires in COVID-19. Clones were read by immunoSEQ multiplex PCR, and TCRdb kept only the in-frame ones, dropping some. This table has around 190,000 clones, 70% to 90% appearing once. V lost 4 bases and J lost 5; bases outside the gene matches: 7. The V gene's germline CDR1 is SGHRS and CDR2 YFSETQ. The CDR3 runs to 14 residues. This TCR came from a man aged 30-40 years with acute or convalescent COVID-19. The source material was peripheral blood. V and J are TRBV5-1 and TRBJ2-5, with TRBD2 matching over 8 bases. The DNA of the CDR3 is TGCGCCAGCAGCCCGGGGGGGGGTCCGGAGACCCAGTACTTC. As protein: CASSPGGGPETQYF.